The 13 T cell receptor beta chains in this list originate from one sample, sequenced in a study of cytomegalovirus exposure and HLA in healthy donors. The PCR ran on 60 Vbeta and 13 Jbeta primers. TCRdb's copy holds only in-frame clones and misses some; the assay was immunoSEQ multiplex PCR. Counted here are under 250,000 clones, approximately 87% occurring once; the ten biggest clones make up about 1.2%. Sequences were obtained from PBMCs. These TCRs come from a human donor in good health.

The table lists this clone with a count of one. The chain is built from TRBV7-8 and TRBJ2-7, with D possibly TRBD1 on 6 matching bases. The CDR3 totals 15 residues. V lost 2 bases to trimming and J lost 0 bases, with 11 bases between them. Germline V gives CDR1 SGHVS, CDR2 FQNEAQ. CDR3 protein: CASSLLGGSSYEQYF. For the CDR3, the DNA is TGTGCCAGCAGCTTACTTGGGGGCAGCTCCTACGAGCAGTACTTC. Full variable domain (outside the CDR3, taken from reference TRBV7-8 and TRBJ2-7): GAGVSQSPRYKVAKRGQDVALRCDPISGHVSLFWYQQALGQGPEFLTYFQNEAQLDKSGLPSDRFFAERPEGSVSTLKIQRTQQEDSAVYLCASSLLGGSSYEQYFGPGTRLTVT.

The CDR3 nucleotides read TGTGCCTTCCCTGGGGGGAGATACTACAATGAGCAGTTCTTC. It specifies CAFPGGRYYNEQFF. The chain carries TRBV5-4 and TRBJ2-1, with D possibly TRBD2 on 6 matching bases. The CDR3 is made up of 14 amino acids. V was trimmed by 10 bases and J by 3 bases, leaving 17 bases between them. From germline, CDR1 is SGHNT and CDR2 YYREEE (reference sequence).

This clone showed up just once. The rearrangement links TRBV6-4 to TRBJ2-7; TRBD2 agrees at 7 bases. Per germline, CDR1 MRHNA and CDR2 SNTAGT. CDR3 length: 14 residues. V dropped 6 bases and J dropped 0; count of bases not matched to a gene: 5. CDR3 nucleotide sequence: TGTGCCAGCAGAAGGGAGGGCTCCTCCTACGAGCAGTACTTC. As protein: CASRREGSSYEQYF.

The V call is TRBV6-4, the J call TRBJ1-2; 10 bases match TRBD1. There are 13 residues in the CDR3. The ends lost 8 bases at V and 8 bases at J; junction bases unmatched: 8. Germline-derived CDR1 and CDR2 are MRHNA and SNTAGT. CDR3 nucleotides: TGTGCCAGCTACGACAGGGGGCCGAGGGGCTACACCTTC. It codes for CASYDRGPRGYTF.

The chain is built from TRBV6-5 and TRBJ2-7; 9 nucleotides align to TRBD2. Germline lookup yields CDR1 MNHEY and CDR2 SVGAGI. V lost 5 bases, J lost 1 base, and 6 bases stayed unmatched. The CDR3 extends over 15 amino acids. CDR3: CASSGTSLGSYEQYF. CDR3 in DNA: TGTGCCAGCAGTGGGACTAGCCTGGGTTCCTACGAGCAGTACTTC.

Points on this clone: One junction end does not reproduce the germline sequence, and a read error may be involved. This CDR3 reads CASSLGGPATGELFF. In nucleotides, the CDR3 is TGTGCTAGCAGCTTAGGCGGGCCCGCGACCGGGGAGCTGTTTTTT. This chain links TRBV7-7 with TRBJ2-2; the D gene is possibly TRBD2 (5 bases). This CDR3 region has 15 residues. CDR1 and CDR2 (germline): SSHAT, FNYEAQ (reference sequence).

As DNA, the CDR3 is TGTGCCAGCAGCGCCGGGACTAGCGGTGGAGAGACCCAGTACTTC. It specifies CASSAGTSGGETQYF. The chain links TRBV9 to TRBJ2-5; 11 bases match TRBD2. The CDR3 runs 15 residues. Germline lookup yields CDR1 SGDLS and CDR2 YYNGEE. V shed 3 bases and J 4 bases; nucleotides not matched to a gene: 5.

The chain uses TRBV6-5 and TRBJ2-7; weak D call: TRBD2 (5 bases). Per germline, CDR1 MNHEY and CDR2 SVGAGI. V was clipped by 2 bases and J by 2 bases, with 13 bases between them. This CDR3 spans 15 amino acids. CDR3 nucleotides: TGTGCCAGCAGTTACGCGTCGGACGGGACCTACGAGCAGTACTTC. Protein sequence: CASSYASDGTYEQYF.

The J gene is TRBJ2-1, the V gene TRBV6-6; 9 nucleotides line up with TRBD1. V gave up 4 bases and J gave up 8 bases; unmatched junction bases: 9. The V gene's germline CDR1 is MNHNY and CDR2 SVGAGI (reference sequence). The CDR3 runs to 15 residues. The CDR3 DNA reads as TGTGCCAGCAGTTTGGGACAGGGCCCAGGGGATGAGCAGTTCTTC. It yields the protein CASSLGQGPGDEQFF.

The chain recombines TRBV7-8 with TRBJ2-7; 8 bases are a match to TRBD2. In germline, CDR1 is SGHVS, CDR2 FQNEAQ. This CDR3 spans 17 amino acids. J gave up 2 bases and V 1 base, and 10 bases lay outside the gene matches. The CDR3 bases are TGTGCCAGCAGCTTAGTAGTGTTTAGCGGGATTGCCTACGAGCAGTACTTC. Protein sequence: CASSLVVFSGIAYEQYF.

As concerns this clone: Just one base apart from a much larger clone, this may be a read error. Other nucleotide sequences in the sample specify the same CDR3. The chain recombines TRBV28 with TRBJ2-3; 10 bases are shared with TRBD2. Germline V gene data show CDR1 as MDHEN and CDR2 as SYDVKM. J lost 1 base, V lost 4 bases, and 2 bases had no gene match. The CDR3 has 15 amino acids. DNA for the CDR3: TGTGCCAGCAGTTCCGGGACTAGCGGCACAGATACGCAGTATTTT. It specifies CASSSGTSGTDTQYF.

The chain links TRBV23-1 to TRBJ1-2; D is uncertain. TRBV23-1 is reported as an ORF; its role is uncertain. The CDR3 is 14 amino acids. V lost 3 bases, J lost 8 bases, and 16 bases lay in between. The CDR3 DNA sequence: TGCGCCAGCAGTCACTCGGGAGGAGAAGGGGGCTACACCTTC. Protein sequence: CASSHSGGEGGYTF.

The chain is built from TRBV2 and TRBJ2-7, with TRBD2 as a possible D gene (6 bases). Germline V CDR1 and CDR2: SNHLY, FYNNEI. The CDR3 contains 13 residues. The ends were cut back, 7 bases at V and 1 base at J, with 11 bases in the middle. This CDR3 reads CASKGGSSYEQYF. For the CDR3, the DNA is TGTGCCAGCAAAGGAGGGTCTTCCTACGAGCAGTACTTC.